These 18 T cell receptor beta chains were all obtained from the same sample, sequenced in a study of cytomegalovirus exposure and HLA in healthy donors. In the PCR, 60 Vbeta and 13 Jbeta primers were used. Libraries were prepared by immunoSEQ multiplex PCR; TCRdb keeps only in-frame clonotypes and omits some of them. The data contain about 98,000 clones, 70% of them seen just once; the ten biggest clones take up under 2.5%. Specimen: PBMCs. The receptors here all came from a man aged 45-65 years in good health and CMV-seronegative.

The genes are TRBV6-1 and TRBJ1-5; 7 bases align to TRBD1. This CDR3 is built from 15 residues. J was trimmed by 3 bases and V by 4 bases; bases with no gene match: 6. Germline loops: CDR1 MNHNS, CDR2 SASEGT. CDR3 sequence: CASSGQTGPNQPQHF. CDR3 nucleotide sequence: TGTGCCAGCAGTGGACAGACAGGGCCCAATCAGCCCCAGCATTTT.

The V and J genes are TRBV19 and TRBJ2-6; D is undetermined. This CDR3 region has 16 residues. Germline CDR1 reads LNHDA; CDR2 reads SQIVND (reference sequence). Trimming took 8 bases from V and 0 from J, leaving 14 bases between them. CDR3 in amino acids: CASFATTHSGANVLTF. The CDR3 DNA reads as TGTGCCAGTTTCGCGACGACACACTCTGGGGCCAACGTCCTGACTTTC.

The chain has TRBV11-2 and TRBJ2-5; maybe TRBD1 (6 bases). The CDR3 length is 17 residues. V was trimmed by 0 bases and J by 1 base, leaving 15 bases between them. The V gene's germline CDR1 is SGHAT and CDR2 FQNNGV. Here the CDR3 reads CASSLDRVTGLQETQYF. The CDR3 nucleotides read TGTGCCAGCAGCTTAGATCGGGTGACAGGCCTCCAAGAGACCCAGTACTTC.

The chain employs TRBV13 and TRBJ1-1; 7 positions agree with TRBD1. The CDR3 covers 15 residues. Germline V gives CDR1 PRHDT, CDR2 FYEKMQ (reference sequence). With V trimmed by 0 bases and J by 1 base, 2 bases remained unmatched. CDR3 coding DNA: TGTGCCAGCAGCTTAGGCTACAGGGGGAACACTGAAGCTTTCTTT. Amino acid sequence: CASSLGYRGNTEAFF.

This clone has just one count. This sequence joins TRBV10-2 and TRBJ2-7; D possibly corresponds to TRBD1 (6 bases). CDR1 WSHSY and CDR2 SAAADI come from the germline V gene. The CDR3 sequence is 14 residues long. Trimming took off 11 bases at V and 2 bases at J, with 19 bases between the two ends. The CDR3 DNA follows: TGCGCCGTACTGCTGACAGGAAGACCCTACGAGCAGTACTTC. Its translation: CAVLLTGRPYEQYF.

This clone was detected once. This chain joins TRBV5-8 and TRBJ1-5; D gene unclear. This CDR3 has 14 amino acids. CDR1 and CDR2 from the germline V gene are SGHTS and YDEGEE. Trimming took off 5 bases at V and 0 bases at J, with 9 bases between the two ends. Here the CDR3 DNA reads TGTGCCAGCAGTTTAGGGAGTAGCAATCAGCCCCAGCATTTT. This encodes CASSLGSSNQPQHF.

This clone was counted only a few times. V is TRBV7-9 and J is TRBJ1-5; TRBD1 matches at 7 bases. The CDR3 sequence is 13 residues long. The V and J ends lost 4 bases and 4 bases, in that order; junction bases with no gene match: 1. The germline gives CDR1 SEHNR, CDR2 FQNEAQ (reference sequence). The CDR3 spells CASSWDRNQPQHF. CDR3 sequence (DNA): TGTGCCAGCAGCTGGGACAGAAATCAGCCCCAGCATTTT.

The rearrangement joins TRBV7-9 to TRBJ1-6; no reliable D call. Trimming shortened V by 5 bases and J by 10 bases, and 15 bases separated the two germline ends. The germline V gene has CDR1 SEHNR and CDR2 FQNEAQ (reference sequence). The length of the CDR3 is 14 residues. CDR3 sequence reads: CASSKERAGSPLHF. The DNA of the CDR3 is TGTGCCAGCAGCAAGGAGAGGGCAGGCTCACCCCTCCACTTT.

In this sample, this clone turned up a few times. The chain is built from TRBV19 and TRBJ2-3; D might be TRBD2 (5 bases). This CDR3 spans 16 amino acids. V dropped 2 bases and J dropped 0 bases, with 12 bases sitting between them. Germline V CDR1 and CDR2: LNHDA, SQIVND (reference sequence). As DNA, the CDR3 is TGTGCCAGTAGTATAAAAATGGGAGCTAGCACAGATACGCAGTATTTT. Protein product: CASSIKMGASTDTQYF.

The DNA of the CDR3 is TGTGCCAGCAGTTCCGGCGGAACCTACGAGCAGTACTTC. Translating it yields CASSSGGTYEQYF. The V and J genes are TRBV28 and TRBJ2-7; D gene ambiguous. CDR3 length: 13 amino acids. Between the trimmed V and J ends, which lost 4 bases and 2 bases, there was a span of 9 bases. Looked up from germline, CDR1 is MDHEN and CDR2 is SYDVKM.

This clone was found a few times. V is TRBV7-6 and J is TRBJ2-5; 7 positions match TRBD2. Judging by the DNA end, TRBJ2-7 fits better; the J call may be wrong. CDR1 is SGHVS, CDR2 FNYEAQ, per germline. The CDR3 totals 16 residues. For the CDR3, the DNA is TGTGCCAGCAGCTTAGCACGGAGCGGGAAGGCCCACGAGCAGTACTTC. Translated: CASSLARSGKAHEQYF.

This chain joins TRBV28 and TRBJ1-2; 9 nucleotides align to TRBD1. Germline CDR1 is MDHEN and CDR2 is SYDVKM. This CDR3 region has 18 residues. The V segment lost 1 base and the J segment 4 bases; nucleotides outside the gene matches: 13. The CDR3, as DNA: TGTGCCAGCAGTTTATTTCGTACGGGACAGGGATCTGCCTATGGCTACACCTTC. Amino acids: CASSLFRTGQGSAYGYTF.

This chain uses TRBV30 with TRBJ1-4; no definite D call. Germline V lookup: CDR1 GTSNPN, CDR2 SVGIG (reference sequence). V dropped 1 base and J dropped 8 bases, with 11 bases sitting between them. This CDR3 region has 13 residues. This CDR3 is CAWSGPFLEKLFF. The CDR3 DNA sequence: TGTGCCTGGAGTGGGCCTTTTCTCGAAAAACTGTTTTTT.

The V gene is TRBV5-6, the J gene TRBJ1-1; D ambiguous. Germline CDR1 and CDR2: SGHDT and YYEEEE. This CDR3 is 13 amino acids long. V was pared by 3 bases and J by 8 bases, with 14 bases between. CDR3 residues: CASSSDYEAEAFF. DNA for the CDR3: TGTGCCAGCAGCTCCGACTACGAGGCGGAAGCTTTCTTT.

Remarks on this clone: One end of the junction is discordant with germline, which a read error may explain. The gene calls are TRBV19 and TRBJ1-1; TRBD1 aligns across 7 bases. CDR1 is LNHDA, CDR2 SQIVND, per germline (reference sequence). The CDR3 runs to 15 residues. The CDR3 DNA is TGTGCCAGTAGTTTAGAGGGACAGAGGAACACTGAAGCTTTCTTT. It yields the protein CASSLEGQRNTEAFF. Combining the CDR3 with reference TRBV19 and TRBJ1-1 gives the whole variable domain DGGITQSPKYLFRKEGQNVTLSCEQNLNHDAMYWYRQDPGQGLRLIYYSQIVNDFQKGDIAEGYSVSREKKESFPLTVTSAQKNPTAFYLCASSLEGQRNTEAFFGQGTRLTVV.

The V call is TRBV2, the J call TRBJ2-1; TRBD2 matches 14 bases. Germline V gene sequence: CDR1 SNHLY, CDR2 FYNNEI. The CDR3 covers 16 residues. V lost 5 bases to trimming and J lost 8 bases; unmatched junction nucleotides: 8. CDR3 in DNA: TGTGCCAGCAGTTACGGGACTAGCGGGAGTAAGGATGAGCAGTTCTTC. This gives the protein CASSYGTSGSKDEQFF.

V is TRBV28 and J is TRBJ2-5; unclear D gene. The J call is uncertain, as TRBJ2-7 better fits the DNA end. The CDR3 consists of 11 residues. Germline CDR1 MDHEN, CDR2 SYDVKM. CDR3: CASSQSYEQYF. CDR3 nucleotides: TGTGCCAGCAGTCAATCCTACGAGCAGTACTTC.

This clone was observed a single time. V usage is TRBV4-2 and J usage is TRBJ1-3; D gene ambiguous. The CDR3 is 15 residues long. The germline V gene has CDR1 LGHNA and CDR2 YNFKEQ. The ends were cut back, 1 base at V and 3 bases at J, with 10 bases in the middle. The CDR3: CASSQVRGGGNTIYF. For the CDR3, the DNA is TGTGCCAGCAGCCAAGTACGGGGAGGTGGAAACACCATATATTTT.